A single sample gave rise to the 31 T cell receptor beta chains below, sequenced in a study of identical twins. Using its own MiXCR run on the 5' RACE reads, TCRdb lists one record per CDR3 protein. The sample contains roughly 720,000 distinct CDR3 sequences, 15% to 20% of which appear only once. These same data were also listed under a study on T cells expressing NK-cell markers.

Specimen: PBMCs. The receptors originated from a woman aged 18 to 35 in good health.

The rearrangement links TRBV27 to TRBJ1-1; the D gene is possibly TRBD1 (5 bases). The CDR3 has 15 amino acids. Per germline, CDR1 MNHEY and CDR2 SMNVEV (reference sequence). V was shortened by 2 bases and J by 3 bases, with 13 bases between the two germline ends. Here the CDR3 DNA reads TGTGCCAGCAGTTTAACGCTCGGGACTCACACTGAAGCTTTCTTT. Its translation: CASSLTLGTHTEAFF.

This clonotype occurred a few times. The chain joins TRBV3-1 to TRBJ2-7; D is perhaps TRBD2 (7 bases). The germline gives CDR1 LGHDT, CDR2 YNNKEL (reference sequence). V shed 3 bases and J shed 0 bases, with 9 bases lying between them. The CDR3 sequence is 14 residues long. The CDR3 sequence: CASSHAGASYEQYF. The DNA of the CDR3 is TGTGCCAGCAGCCATGCGGGGGCCTCCTACGAGCAGTACTTC.

The chain links TRBV5-6 to TRBJ2-7; TRBD1 matches at 7 bases. Germline V lookup: CDR1 SGHDT, CDR2 YYEEEE. V lost 4 bases, J lost 2 bases, and 12 bases stayed unmatched. The CDR3 is made up of 16 amino acids. The CDR3 is CASSVKPGTAAYEQYF. CDR3 DNA sequence: TGTGCCAGCAGCGTAAAGCCCGGGACAGCGGCCTACGAGCAGTACTTC.

V and J are TRBV2 and TRBJ2-7, with D perhaps TRBD1 (6 bases). Germline-derived CDR1 and CDR2 are SNHLY and FYNNEI. Between the trimmed V and J ends, which lost 4 bases and 0 bases, there was a span of 10 bases. The length of the CDR3 is 14 residues. CDR3 nucleotides: TGTGCCAGCAGTGGACAGGCCTACTCCTACGAGCAGTACTTC. It encodes CASSGQAYSYEQYF.

This rearrangement joins TRBV27 to TRBJ2-1, with D hard to call. This CDR3 spans 14 amino acids. The germline V gene has CDR1 MNHEY and CDR2 SMNVEV (reference sequence). Trimming pared 6 bases from V and 2 bases from J, leaving 11 bases between. The CDR3 protein is CASRPVEPYNEQFF. CDR3 coding DNA: TGTGCCAGCAGGCCTGTAGAGCCCTACAATGAGCAGTTCTTC.

This sequence joins TRBV3-1 and TRBJ2-3; 7 positions agree with TRBD2. Trimming took 4 bases from V and 5 from J; bases not matched to a gene: 9. The length of the CDR3 is 15 residues. The germline gives CDR1 LGHDT, CDR2 YNNKEL (reference sequence). The CDR3: CASSLFSGKQDTQYF. The CDR3 DNA follows: TGTGCCAGCAGCCTTTTCAGCGGGAAGCAAGATACGCAGTATTTT.

This chain joins TRBV6-1 and TRBJ1-1; a weak D match, TRBD1 (5 bases). This CDR3 region has 14 residues. CDR1 and CDR2 from the germline V gene are MNHNS and SASEGT. V was shortened by 5 bases and J by 8 bases, with 18 bases between the two germline ends. The CDR3 sequence is CASSRTRNQPEAFF. Written as DNA, the CDR3 is TGTGCCAGCAGTCGGACACGTAACCAGCCCGAAGCTTTCTTT.

This clonotype was observed a handful of times. The chain combines TRBV6-4 with TRBJ2-1; 8 nucleotides agree with TRBD2. The CDR3 loop spans 14 amino acids. J gave up 9 bases and V 4 bases, and 8 bases lay outside the gene matches. Germline V gene data show CDR1 as MRHNA and CDR2 as SNTAGT. In DNA form, the CDR3 reads TGTGCCAGCAGTGTTGGGACTAGTAAAGCTGAGCAGTTCTTC. This translates into CASSVGTSKAEQFF.

The chain has TRBV5-6 and TRBJ2-7; 8 nucleotides align to TRBD2. CDR3 size: 15 residues. Looked up from germline, CDR1 is SGHDT and CDR2 is YYEEEE. V was clipped by 3 bases and J by 4 bases; unmatched bases: 9. The chain's CDR3 is CASSSKRENLYEQYF. The CDR3 nucleotides read TGTGCCAGCAGCTCCAAGCGGGAGAACCTATACGAGCAGTACTTC.

The genes are TRBV3-1 and TRBJ2-7; no clear D gene. CDR1 is LGHDT and CDR2 is YNNKEL in the germline V gene (reference sequence). This CDR3 has 14 residues. Trimming shortened V by 0 bases and J by 5 bases, and 11 bases separated the two germline ends. CDR3 nucleotide sequence: TGTGCCAGCAGCCAAGACCAGTCAGTCCACGAGCAGTACTTC. Its protein is CASSQDQSVHEQYF.

The chain is built from TRBV20-1 and TRBJ2-7; 15 nucleotides line up with TRBD2. The CDR3 runs 13 residues. CDR1 and CDR2 (germline): DFQATT, SNEGSKA (reference sequence). J lost 5 bases, V lost 5 bases, and 1 base had no gene match. CDR3 protein: CSAWTSGRDEQYF. CDR3 nucleotide sequence: TGCAGTGCTTGGACTAGCGGGAGGGACGAGCAGTACTTC.

The chain recombines TRBV18 with TRBJ1-4; the D is unclear. Germline CDR1 KGHSH, CDR2 LQKENI. The CDR3 is 13 amino acids. V lost 6 bases to trimming and J lost 7 bases, with 12 bases between them. This chain's CDR3 is CASSLITSEKLFF. The CDR3, as DNA: TGTGCCAGCTCCCTAATTACCAGTGAAAAACTGTTTTTT.

The chain employs TRBV18 and TRBJ2-7; possibly TRBD1 or TRBD2 for D (6 bases each). Germline CDR1 KGHSH, CDR2 LQKENI. The V and J ends lost 3 bases and 3 bases respectively, with 24 bases between them. The CDR3 totals 18 residues. The CDR3 protein is CASSPRERAPKGGYEQYF. Here the CDR3 DNA reads TGTGCCAGCTCACCTCGCGAGCGGGCCCCTAAAGGGGGCTACGAGCAGTACTTC. The complete variable domain, with remaining parts taken from reference TRBV18 and TRBJ2-7, reads NAGVMQNPRHLVRRRGQEARLRCSPMKGHSHVYWYRQLPEEGLKFMVYLQKENIIDESGMPKERFSAEFPKEGPSILRIQQVVRGDSAAYFCASSPRERAPKGGYEQYFGPGTRLTVT.

The chain has TRBV9 and TRBJ2-7; D unresolved. Germline V gives CDR1 SGDLS, CDR2 YYNGEE. This CDR3 is 15 amino acids long. The germline V and J ends were trimmed by 0 bases and 6 bases, with 16 bases remaining between them. CDR3 sequence reads: CASSVADSPGREQYF. The CDR3 coding sequence is TGTGCCAGCAGCGTAGCCGATAGCCCCGGGCGCGAGCAGTACTTC.

Here the CDR3 DNA reads TGTGCCAGTCCCCCCCCTCTAGCGGGCCGTGGGGAGCAGTACTTC. This encodes CASPPPLAGRGEQYF. The chain combines TRBV19 with TRBJ2-7; 8 nucleotides align to TRBD2. J lost 7 bases, V lost 8 bases, and 16 bases had no gene match. This CDR3 has 15 residues. Germline V gene data show CDR1 as LNHDA and CDR2 as SQIVND (reference sequence). The full variable domain, rest sourced from reference TRBV19 and TRBJ2-7, is DGGITQSPKYLFRKEGQNVTLSCEQNLNHDAMYWYRQDPGQGLRLIYYSQIVNDFQKGDIAEGYSVSREKKESFPLTVTSAQKNPTAFYLCASPPPLAGRGEQYFGPGTRLTVT.

The chain uses TRBV4-3 and TRBJ2-5; 8 nucleotides agree with TRBD2. Germline loops: CDR1 LGHNA, CDR2 YSLEER. There are 14 residues in the CDR3. The J segment lost 7 bases and the V segment lost 0 bases, leaving 4 bases of the junction unmatched. CDR3 loop: CASSQDSGGVTQYF. CDR3 bases: TGCGCCAGCAGCCAAGATTCGGGAGGGGTGACCCAGTACTTC.

This clonotype was seen many times. The rearrangement joins TRBV20-1 to TRBJ2-7; 9 positions match TRBD1. Per germline, CDR1 DFQATT and CDR2 SNEGSKA (reference sequence). V shed 7 bases and J 3 bases; nucleotides not matched to a gene: 7. The CDR3 extends over 13 amino acids. The CDR3 loop reads CSGWDRDNYEQYF. The CDR3 bases are TGCAGTGGATGGGACAGGGACAACTACGAGCAGTACTTC.

This clonotype was observed a handful of times. The rearrangement uses TRBV24-1 and TRBJ2-5; D is unresolved. CDR3 length: 12 residues. Trimming took off 9 bases at V and 4 bases at J, with 11 bases between the two ends. From germline, CDR1 is KGHDR and CDR2 SFDVKD. Written as DNA, the CDR3 is TGTGCCACCGCCAGCTCCGGAGAGACCCAGTACTTC. Translating it yields CATASSGETQYF.

The gene calls are TRBV20-1 and TRBJ2-1; tentative D call: TRBD2 (5 bases). Germline CDR1 is DFQATT and CDR2 is SNEGSKA (reference sequence). This CDR3 region has 17 residues. The V end was cut by 2 bases, the J end by 0 bases, with 17 bases between. CDR3 in amino acids: CSARYYSGRASYNEQFF. The CDR3 DNA sequence: TGCAGTGCTAGATATTATTCGGGAAGGGCCTCCTACAATGAGCAGTTCTTC.

This clonotype was picked up many times. The V and J genes are TRBV12-3 or TRBV12-4 and TRBJ2-3; D ambiguous. The V gene lost 0 bases and the J gene lost 6 bases, with 7 bases spanning the gap. The CDR3 is 13 residues long. CDR3 loop: CASSLARWDTQYF. CDR3 nucleotide sequence: TGTGCCAGCAGTTTAGCGAGGTGGGATACGCAGTATTTT.

The CDR3 sequence: CASSQELAAATSEQYF. CDR3 DNA: TGCGCCAGCAGCCAAGAACTGGCCGCAGCGACCTCCGAGCAGTACTTC. The chain recombines TRBV4-3 with TRBJ2-7; unclear D gene. With 0 bases removed from V and 6 bases from J, the gap between germline ends came to 18 bases. CDR3 length equals 16 residues. CDR1 is LGHNA and CDR2 is YSLEER in the germline V gene.

The chain has TRBV10-1 and TRBJ2-3; D is undetermined. V lost 10 bases, J lost 2 bases, and 10 bases lay in between. The germline V gene encodes CDR1 WNHNN and CDR2 SYGVQD (reference sequence). The CDR3 extends over 12 amino acids. The CDR3 is CATPVPTDTQYF. The DNA for the CDR3 is TGCGCCACCCCCGTACCCACAGATACGCAGTATTTT.

This chain uses TRBV6-4 with TRBJ1-1, with 7 bases identical to TRBD1. The CDR3 length is 13 residues. The germline V gene has CDR1 MRHNA and CDR2 SNTAGT. V shed 3 bases, J shed 5 bases, and the junction held 3 bases outside the gene matches. CDR3 amino acids: CASSDQTGTEAFF. For the CDR3, the DNA is TGTGCCAGCAGTGATCAGACAGGGACTGAAGCTTTCTTT.

The V call is TRBV20-1, the J call TRBJ1-2; D is unresolved. This CDR3 comprises 13 residues. Germline V gene lookup returns CDR1 DFQATT and CDR2 SNEGSKA (reference sequence). Trimming took 5 bases from V and 4 from J, leaving 14 bases between them. The CDR3: CSAGGRGGYGYTF. In DNA, the CDR3 is TGCAGTGCTGGAGGGCGGGGAGGCTATGGCTACACCTTC.

The sample holds a few counts of this clonotype. The chain employs TRBV9 and TRBJ2-5, with D tentatively TRBD2 (5 bases). Looked up from germline, CDR1 is SGDLS and CDR2 is YYNGEE. The CDR3 runs 13 residues. The V gene lost 3 bases and the J gene lost 1 base, with 7 bases spanning the gap. CDR3 region: CASSADFQETQYF. The CDR3 DNA sequence: TGTGCCAGCAGCGCGGACTTCCAAGAGACCCAGTACTTC.

The J gene is TRBJ2-1, the V gene TRBV20-1; D remains unclear. The CDR3 extends over 14 amino acids. Germline CDR1 and CDR2: DFQATT and SNEGSKA (reference sequence). V lost 6 bases to trimming and J lost 4 bases, with 16 bases between them. The CDR3 DNA is TGCAGTGCCAGCGCCCAGTGGGGTTACAATGAGCAGTTCTTC. It is translated as CSASAQWGYNEQFF.

This clonotype was observed a handful of times. This chain links TRBV11-3 with TRBJ1-2; no clear D. Germline loops: CDR1 SGHNT, CDR2 YENEEA. Trimming cost V 3 bases and J 6 bases, with 11 bases left between them. The length of the CDR3 is 13 residues. CDR3 protein: CASSFSMSHGYTF. Written as DNA, the CDR3 is TGTGCCAGCAGCTTCAGCATGTCGCATGGCTACACCTTC. Based on the CDR3 plus reference TRBV11-3 and TRBJ1-2, the full variable domain is EAGVVQSPRYKIIEKKQPVAFWCNPISGHNTLYWYLQNLGQGPELLIRYENEEAVDDSQLPKDRFSAERLKGVDSTLKIQPAELGDSAVYLCASSFSMSHGYTFGSGTRLTVV.

The chain employs TRBV20-1 and TRBJ2-7; D unresolved. Germline CDR1 reads DFQATT; CDR2 reads SNEGSKA (reference sequence). Trimming cost V 5 bases and J 0 bases, with 14 bases left between them. The CDR3 extends over 14 amino acids. The DNA for the CDR3 is TGCAGTGCTTACAGTCCCACAAGCTCCTACGAGCAGTACTTC. As protein: CSAYSPTSSYEQYF.

This clonotype has ten or more counts. CDR3 in amino acids: CASSEGGYEQYF. The DNA of the CDR3 is TGTGCCAGCTCAGAGGGGGGCTACGAGCAGTACTTC. The chain is built from TRBV25-1 and TRBJ2-7; D may be TRBD1 or TRBD2 (6 bases each). From germline, CDR1 is MGHDK and CDR2 SYGVNS. The CDR3 extends over 12 amino acids. V was trimmed by 8 bases and J by 3 bases, leaving 11 bases between them.

This clonotype was picked up a small number of times. J is TRBJ2-1 and V is TRBV7-2, with D perhaps matching TRBD1 (5 bases). Trimming left V 4 bases short and J 7 bases short, with 11 bases between. Germline-derived CDR1 and CDR2 are SGHTA and FQGNSA. This CDR3 has 13 residues. The DNA of the CDR3 is TGTGCCAGCAGCTCTAGAAACAGGAATGAGCAGTTCTTC. Translation gives CASSSRNRNEQFF.

The rearrangement joins TRBV6-5 to TRBJ1-2; D perhaps matches TRBD1 (6 bases). V dropped 5 bases and J dropped 2 bases, with 9 bases sitting between them. The germline gives CDR1 MNHEY, CDR2 SVGAGI. The CDR3 runs 13 residues. The CDR3 DNA reads TGTGCCAGCAGTAACAGGGACAACTATGGCTACACCTTC. Its protein is CASSNRDNYGYTF.